A selection of T cell receptor beta chains follows, all from one sample in a study of Tregs in tolerant kidney transplant recipients. Here immunoSEQ multiplex PCR was the method, and the copy in TCRdb shows in-frame clones only, minus some. This table holds approximately 17,000 clones, 61% found once. No cognate antigen is known for these TCRs. The specimen sequenced was Tregs from blood cultured with allogeneic cells. Receptor source: a human donor in good health. CDR3s include the opening cysteine and the closing phenylalanine or tryptophan. The D gene is left open where the match is weak. Expanded clones are given a class, and other clones once, few, many or no size at all.

clone_size	d_call	v_call	j_call	cdr3_aa	cdr3_nt
medium-sized	-	TRBV27	TRBJ1-6	CASSLSSVTGYSPLHF	TGTGCCAGCAGTTTATCAAGCGTAACAGGGTATTCACCCCTCCACTTT
few	-	TRBV7-3	TRBJ1-1	CASSLIRTSNRDKDTEAFF	TGTGCCAGCAGCTTAATCCGGACGTCGAACCGGGACAAAGACACTGAAGCTTTCTTT
-	-	TRBV7-3	TRBJ2-1	CASSLGAGSGYNEQFF	TGTGCCAGCAGCTTAGGGGCGGGGAGTGGCTACAATGAGCAGTTCTTC
-	-	TRBV6-5	TRBJ1-5	CASSRDSNQPQHF	TGTGCCAGCAGCAGAGATAGCAATCAGCCCCAGCATTTT
few	-	TRBV11-3	TRBJ2-3	CASSLRGSGADTQYF	TGTGCCAGCAGCTTAAGGGGGTCGGGGGCAGATACGCAGTATTTT
many	-	TRBV7-9	TRBJ1-5	CASSLEGFDQPQHF	TGTGCCAGCAGCTTAGAGGGTTTCGATCAGCCCCAGCATTTT
few	-	TRBV6-5	TRBJ2-2	CASSSLGELFF	TGTGCCAGCAGTTCCCTCGGGGAGCTGTTTTTT
-	TRBD1	TRBV18	TRBJ1-5	CASSPSDRAAGQPQHF	TGTGCCAGCTCACCATCAGACAGGGCGGCGGGACAGCCCCAGCATTTT
-	-	TRBV7-2	TRBJ1-2	CASSLGAGRNYGYTF	TGTGCCAGCAGCTTAGGGGCAGGGAGAAACTATGGCTACACCTTC
-	TRBD1	TRBV2	TRBJ2-2	CASSVPGQAGAGELFF	TGTGCCAGCAGTGTTCCGGGACAGGCTGGGGCCGGGGAGCTGTTTTTT
-	-	TRBV2	TRBJ2-7	CASSLSLGPTYEQYF	TGTGCCAGCAGCCTCAGCCTCGGGCCGACCTACGAGCAGTACTTC
-	-	TRBV10-3	TRBJ1-6	CAISELRSSYNSPLHF	TGTGCCATCAGTGAGTTGAGGAGCTCCTATAATTCACCCCTCCACTTT
-	-	TRBV11-3	TRBJ2-7	CASSSPLGMTYEQYF	TGTGCCAGCAGCTCGCCATTGGGTATGACCTACGAGCAGTACTTC
-	TRBD2	TRBV7-2	TRBJ2-7	CASSNSGGTYEQYF	TGTGCCAGCAGCAATAGCGGGGGGACCTACGAGCAGTACTTC
medium-sized	-	TRBV29-1	TRBJ1-5	CSVDAVLIPHGNQPQHF	TGCAGCGTTGATGCCGTACTTATCCCCCATGGGAATCAGCCCCAGCATTTT
-	-	TRBV6-5	TRBJ2-3	CASTRADTQYF	TGTGCCAGCACCCGCGCAGATACGCAGTATTTT
-	-	TRBV4-2	TRBJ1-3	CASSQGAPGAGNTIYF	TGTGCCAGCAGCCAAGGGGCTCCGGGGGCTGGAAACACCATATATTTT
-	-	TRBV12-5	TRBJ2-7	CASGLVQGIDYEQYF	TGTGCTAGTGGTTTGGTACAGGGCATCGACTACGAGCAGTACTTC
-	-	TRBV5-1	TRBJ2-2	CASSLEVGAGELFF	TGCGCCAGCAGCTTGGAAGTGGGAGCCGGGGAGCTGTTTTTT
-	-	TRBV12-5	TRBJ2-7	CASGAKPGQYF	TGTGCTAGTGGTGCCAAGCCGGGGCAGTACTTC
few	-	TRBV28	TRBJ1-1	CASTIPRGAGDTEAFF	TGTGCCAGCACCATCCCCCGCGGGGCAGGAGACACTGAAGCTTTCTTT
-	-	TRBV6-5	TRBJ1-1	CASSRNTEAFF	TGTGCCAGTTCGCGGAACACTGAAGCTTTCTTT
-	TRBD1	TRBV30	TRBJ1-5	CAWSVLGQGANQPQHF	TGTGCCTGGAGTGTACTAGGGCAGGGGGCTAATCAGCCCCAGCATTTT
medium-sized	-	TRBV18	TRBJ2-7	CASSQKTGTEQYF	TGTGCCAGCTCACAGAAGACAGGGACTGAGCAGTACTTC
-	-	TRBV19	TRBJ1-2	CASQNPARDGNYGYTF	TGTGCCAGTCAGAATCCGGCGCGGGACGGGAACTATGGCTACACCTTC
-	-	TRBV11-2	TRBJ2-1	CASSLVPASSYNEQFF	TGTGCCAGCAGCTTGGTCCCCGCGAGCTCCTACAATGAGCAGTTCTTC
few	-	TRBV19	TRBJ1-1	CASSSGWTEAFF	TGTGCCAGTAGTTCGGGTTGGACTGAAGCTTTCTTT
few	-	TRBV5-8	TRBJ2-1	CASNRDLTYNEQFF	TGTGCCAGCAACCGGGACTTAACCTACAATGAGCAGTTCTTC
-	TRBD2	TRBV27	TRBJ2-3	CASSFLAGHTQYF	TGTGCCAGCAGTTTCCTAGCGGGGCATACGCAGTATTTT
-	-	TRBV2	TRBJ2-7	CASRPDGPGEQYF	TGTGCCAGCAGACCGGACGGGCCGGGGGAGCAGTACTTC
-	TRBD1	TRBV11-3	TRBJ2-7	CASSPQDRVTYEQYF	TGTGCCAGCAGCCCCCAGGACAGGGTAACCTACGAGCAGTACTTC
-	TRBD1	TRBV30	TRBJ2-5	CAWSALRRQGWETQYF	TGTGCCTGGAGTGCCCTTCGCCGACAGGGATGGGAGACCCAGTACTTC
medium-sized	-	TRBV5-1	TRBJ1-2	CASSSSGRSGYGYTF	TGCGCCAGCAGCTCATCGGGACGGAGTGGATATGGCTACACCTTC
-	-	TRBV5-1	TRBJ2-1	CASSLGSGTYNEQFF	TGCGCCAGCAGCTTGGGAAGCGGAACCTACAATGAGCAGTTCTTC
medium-sized	TRBD1	TRBV30	TRBJ1-5	CAFGTVWSNQPQHF	TGTGCCTTCGGGACAGTTTGGTCGAATCAGCCCCAGCATTTT
-	TRBD1	TRBV29-1	TRBJ1-2	CSVEEDRGRDGYTF	TGCAGCGTTGAAGAGGACAGGGGTAGGGATGGCTACACCTTC
-	TRBD2	TRBV4-2	TRBJ2-1	CASSQPSGSGGAPHEQFF	TGTGCCAGCAGCCAACCTTCGGGGAGCGGGGGGGCTCCCCATGAGCAGTTCTTC